This passage covers 2 T cell receptor beta chains from one sample sequenced in a study of T-cell memory formation after mild COVID-19. TCRdb ran MiXCR on the 5' RACE reads and lists one entry per CDR3 protein. The sample records 250,000 to 300,000 distinct CDR3 sequences, around 15% being singletons. Sample: PBMCs or a T cell subset sorted from them (not recorded which). The receptors here all came from a man aged 18 to 30 who had mild COVID-19 (a few samples of this study predate the infection). Cell type and time point are not known.

The chain links TRBV15 to TRBJ1-6; tentatively, D is TRBD1 (5 bases). Per germline, CDR1 LNHNV and CDR2 YYDKDF (reference sequence). The germline V and J ends were trimmed by 8 bases and 4 bases, with 9 bases remaining between them. The CDR3 extends over 13 amino acids. The CDR3 DNA reads TGTGCCACCGGGGCGGCTTATAATTCACCCCTCCACTTT. Translation gives CATGAAYNSPLHF.

The sample holds a few counts of this clonotype. The chain uses TRBV20-1 and TRBJ2-7; TRBD1 matches at 9 bases. CDR1 and CDR2 from the germline V gene are DFQATT and SNEGSKA (reference sequence). V dropped 0 bases and J dropped 2; count of bases not matched to a gene: 5. The CDR3 contains 15 residues. The CDR3: CSARDPGTGTYEQYF. CDR3 nucleotides: TGCAGTGCTAGAGACCCCGGGACAGGGACCTACGAGCAGTACTTC.